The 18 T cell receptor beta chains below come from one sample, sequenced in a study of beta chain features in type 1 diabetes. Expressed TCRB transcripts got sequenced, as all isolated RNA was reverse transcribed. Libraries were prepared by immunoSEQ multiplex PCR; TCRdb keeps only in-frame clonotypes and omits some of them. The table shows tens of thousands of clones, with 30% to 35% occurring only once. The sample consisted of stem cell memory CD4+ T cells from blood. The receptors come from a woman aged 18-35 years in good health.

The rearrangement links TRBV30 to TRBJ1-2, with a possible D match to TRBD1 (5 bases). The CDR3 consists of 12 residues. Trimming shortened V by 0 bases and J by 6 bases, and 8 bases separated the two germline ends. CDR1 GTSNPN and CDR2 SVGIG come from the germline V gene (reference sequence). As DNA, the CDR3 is TGTGCCTGGAGTGTGGGGGGGGATGGCTACACCTTC. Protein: CAWSVGGDGYTF.

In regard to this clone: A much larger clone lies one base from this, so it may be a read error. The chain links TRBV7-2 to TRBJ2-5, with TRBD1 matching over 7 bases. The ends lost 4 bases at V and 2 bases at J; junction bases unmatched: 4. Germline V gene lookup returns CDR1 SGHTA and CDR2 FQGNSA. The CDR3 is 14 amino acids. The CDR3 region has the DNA TGTGCCAGCAGCTCCCGACAGGGTCAAGAGACCCAGTACTTC. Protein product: CASSSRQGQETQYF.

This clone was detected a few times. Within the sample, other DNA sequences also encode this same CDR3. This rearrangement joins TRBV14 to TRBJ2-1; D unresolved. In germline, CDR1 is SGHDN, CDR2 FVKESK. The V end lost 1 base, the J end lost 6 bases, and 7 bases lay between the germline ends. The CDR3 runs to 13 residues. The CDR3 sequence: CASSQVWANEQFF. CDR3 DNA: TGTGCCAGCAGCCAAGTTTGGGCCAATGAGCAGTTCTTC. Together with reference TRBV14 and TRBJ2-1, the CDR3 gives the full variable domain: EAGVTQFPSHSVIEKGQTVTLRCDPISGHDNLYWYRRVMGKEIKFLLHFVKESKQDESGMPNNRFLAERTGGTYSTLKVQPAELEDSGVYFCASSQVWANEQFFGPGTRLTVL.

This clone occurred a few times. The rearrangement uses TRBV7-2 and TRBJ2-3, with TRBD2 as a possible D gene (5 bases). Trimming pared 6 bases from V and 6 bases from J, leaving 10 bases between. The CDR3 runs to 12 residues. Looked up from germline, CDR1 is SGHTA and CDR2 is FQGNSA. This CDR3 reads CASRQTSDTQYF. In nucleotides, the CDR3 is TGTGCCAGCAGACAAACTAGTGATACGCAGTATTTT.

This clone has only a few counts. CDR3 coding DNA: TGTGCCAGCAGCTCGGGGACAGGGTACAATGAGCAGTTCTTC. This sequence encodes CASSSGTGYNEQFF. The rearrangement joins TRBV7-2 to TRBJ2-1; 9 bases fit TRBD1. The J segment lost 4 bases and the V segment lost 4 bases, leaving 2 bases of the junction unmatched. CDR1 SGHTA and CDR2 FQGNSA come from the germline V gene. This CDR3 has 14 amino acids.

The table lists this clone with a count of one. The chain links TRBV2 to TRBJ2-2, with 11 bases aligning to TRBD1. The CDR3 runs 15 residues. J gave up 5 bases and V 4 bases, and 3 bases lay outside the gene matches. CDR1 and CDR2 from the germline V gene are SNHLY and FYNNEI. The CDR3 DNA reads TGTGCCAGCAGTGTGGACAGGGGGCGAACCGGGGAGCTGTTTTTT. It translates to CASSVDRGRTGELFF.

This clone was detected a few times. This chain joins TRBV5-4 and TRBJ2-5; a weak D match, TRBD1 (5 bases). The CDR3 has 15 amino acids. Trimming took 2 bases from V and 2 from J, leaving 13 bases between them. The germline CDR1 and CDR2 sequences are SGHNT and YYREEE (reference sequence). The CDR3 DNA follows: TGTGCCAGCAGCTTACGACAGTCCCTTCAAGAGACCCAGTACTTC. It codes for CASSLRQSLQETQYF.

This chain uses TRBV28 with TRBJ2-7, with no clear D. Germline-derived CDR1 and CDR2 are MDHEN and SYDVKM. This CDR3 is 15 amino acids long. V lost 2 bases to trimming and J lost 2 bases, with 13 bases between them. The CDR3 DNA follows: TGTGCCAGCAGTTTAACCCCCAGACAAACCTACGAGCAGTACTTC. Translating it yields CASSLTPRQTYEQYF.

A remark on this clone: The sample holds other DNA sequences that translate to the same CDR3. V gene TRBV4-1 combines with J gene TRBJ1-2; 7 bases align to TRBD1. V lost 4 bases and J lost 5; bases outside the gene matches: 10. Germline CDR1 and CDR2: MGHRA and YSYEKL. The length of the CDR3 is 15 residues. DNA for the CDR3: TGCGCCAGCAGCCCTCAGGACAGGATGCATTATGGCTACACCTTC. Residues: CASSPQDRMHYGYTF.

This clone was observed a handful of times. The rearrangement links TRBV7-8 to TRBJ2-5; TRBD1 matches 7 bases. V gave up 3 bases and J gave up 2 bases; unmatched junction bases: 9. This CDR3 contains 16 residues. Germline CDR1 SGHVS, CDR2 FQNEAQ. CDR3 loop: CASSFASWTGQETQYF. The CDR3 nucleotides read TGTGCCAGCAGCTTCGCTTCCTGGACAGGACAAGAGACCCAGTACTTC.

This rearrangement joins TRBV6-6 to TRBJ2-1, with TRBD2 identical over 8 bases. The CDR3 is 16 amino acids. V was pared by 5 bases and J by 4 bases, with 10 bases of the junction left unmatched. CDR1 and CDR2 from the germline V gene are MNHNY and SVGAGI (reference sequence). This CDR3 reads CASSQVRGAEYNEQFF. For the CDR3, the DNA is TGTGCCAGCAGTCAAGTGCGGGGGGCCGAGTACAATGAGCAGTTCTTC.

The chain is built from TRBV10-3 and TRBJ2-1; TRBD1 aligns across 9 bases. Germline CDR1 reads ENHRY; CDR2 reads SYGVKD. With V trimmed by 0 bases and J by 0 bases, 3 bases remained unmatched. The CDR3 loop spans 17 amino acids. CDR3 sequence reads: CAISESTGGFSYNEQFF. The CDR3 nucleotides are TGTGCCATCAGTGAGTCGACAGGGGGGTTCTCCTACAATGAGCAGTTCTTC.

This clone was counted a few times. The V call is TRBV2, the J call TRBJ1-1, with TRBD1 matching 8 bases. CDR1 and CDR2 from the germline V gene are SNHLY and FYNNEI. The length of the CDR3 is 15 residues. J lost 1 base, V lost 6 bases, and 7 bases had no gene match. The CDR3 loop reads CASRTGDLGNTEAFF. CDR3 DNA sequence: TGTGCCAGCAGGACAGGGGACTTAGGGAACACTGAAGCTTTCTTT. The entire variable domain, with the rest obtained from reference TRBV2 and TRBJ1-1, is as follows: EPEVTQTPSHQVTQMGQEVILRCVPISNHLYFYWYRQILGQKVEFLVSFYNNEISEKSEIFDDQFSVERPDGSNFTLKIRSTKLEDSAMYFCASRTGDLGNTEAFFGQGTRLTVV.

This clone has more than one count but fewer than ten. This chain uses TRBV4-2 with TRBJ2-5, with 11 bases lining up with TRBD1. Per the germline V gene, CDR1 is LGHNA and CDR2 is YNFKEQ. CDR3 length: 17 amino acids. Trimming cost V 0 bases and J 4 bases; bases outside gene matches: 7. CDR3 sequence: CASSQETRTGGTETQYF. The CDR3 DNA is TGTGCCAGCAGCCAAGAAACCCGGACAGGGGGCACAGAGACCCAGTACTTC.

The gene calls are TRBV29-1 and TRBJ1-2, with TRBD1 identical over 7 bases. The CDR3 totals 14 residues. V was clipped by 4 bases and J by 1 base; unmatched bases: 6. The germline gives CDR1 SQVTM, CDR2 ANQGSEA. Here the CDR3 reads CSVAGTDLNYGYTF. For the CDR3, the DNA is TGCAGCGTTGCCGGGACAGATCTTAACTATGGCTACACCTTC.

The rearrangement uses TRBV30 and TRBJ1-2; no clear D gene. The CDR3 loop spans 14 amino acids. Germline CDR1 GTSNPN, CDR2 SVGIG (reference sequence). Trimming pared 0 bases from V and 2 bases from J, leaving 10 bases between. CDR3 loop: CAWSVGRENYGYTF. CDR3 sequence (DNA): TGTGCCTGGAGTGTAGGACGGGAGAACTATGGCTACACCTTC.

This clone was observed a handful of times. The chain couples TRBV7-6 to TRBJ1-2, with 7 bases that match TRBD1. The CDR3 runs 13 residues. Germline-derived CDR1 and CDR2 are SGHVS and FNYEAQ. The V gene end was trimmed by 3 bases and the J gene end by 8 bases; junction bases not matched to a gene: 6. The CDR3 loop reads CASSLGQNRGYTF. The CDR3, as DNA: TGTGCCAGCAGCTTGGGACAGAATCGGGGCTACACCTTC. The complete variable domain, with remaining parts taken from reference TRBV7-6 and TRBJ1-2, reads GAGVSQSPRYKVTKRGQDVALRCDPISGHVSLYWYRQALGQGPEFLTYFNYEAQQDKSGLPNDRFSAERPEGSISTLTIQRTEQRDSAMYRCASSLGQNRGYTFGSGTRLTVV.

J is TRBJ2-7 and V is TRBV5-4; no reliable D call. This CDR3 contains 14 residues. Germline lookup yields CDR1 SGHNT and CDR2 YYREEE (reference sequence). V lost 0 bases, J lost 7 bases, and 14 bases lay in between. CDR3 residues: CASSLAAAPREQYF. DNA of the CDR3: TGTGCCAGCAGCTTGGCCGCGGCTCCGAGGGAGCAGTACTTC.